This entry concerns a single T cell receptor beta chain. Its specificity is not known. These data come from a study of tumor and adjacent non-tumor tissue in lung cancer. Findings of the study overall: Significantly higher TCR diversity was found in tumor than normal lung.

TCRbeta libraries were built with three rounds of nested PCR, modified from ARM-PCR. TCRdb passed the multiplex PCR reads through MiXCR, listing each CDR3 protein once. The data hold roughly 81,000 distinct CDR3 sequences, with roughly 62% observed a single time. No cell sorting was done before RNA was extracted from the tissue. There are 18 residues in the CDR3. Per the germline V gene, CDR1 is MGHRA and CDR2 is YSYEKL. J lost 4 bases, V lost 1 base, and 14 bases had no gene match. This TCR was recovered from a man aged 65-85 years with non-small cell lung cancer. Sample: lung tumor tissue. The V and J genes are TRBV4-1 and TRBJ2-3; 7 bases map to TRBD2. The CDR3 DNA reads TGCGCCAGCAGCCAAGGGGTCCGCCGGCAGGGAGGGTCAGATACGCAGTATTTT. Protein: CASSQGVRRQGGSDTQYF.